This entry lists 22 T cell receptor beta chains sequenced from one sample in a study of CD8 T cells in Susac syndrome. Random hexamers were used to reverse transcribe the RNA input (0.5 to 1 ug). TCRdb re-called the immunoSEQ multiplex PCR reads through MiXCR, storing one row per CDR3 protein. The sample includes approximately 180,000 distinct CDR3 sequences, about 94% of them seen just once. Sequenced input: CD4+ T cells from PBMCs. The receptors originated from a human donor with multiple sclerosis.

The V and J genes are TRBV3-1 and TRBJ1-1; 7 bases map to TRBD1. The CDR3 covers 16 residues. V was pared by 1 base and J by 9 bases, with 14 bases of the junction left unmatched. Germline CDR1 and CDR2: LGHDT and YNNKEL (reference sequence). CDR3 protein: CASSQGEGTAQGKAFF. Here the CDR3 DNA reads TGTGCCAGCAGCCAAGGGGAAGGGACAGCACAGGGAAAAGCTTTCTTT.

This sequence joins TRBV19 and TRBJ2-4; D unresolved. Germline-derived CDR1 and CDR2 are LNHDA and SQIVND (reference sequence). Trimming left V 6 bases short and J 0 bases short, with 9 bases between. The CDR3 has 14 amino acids. CDR3 nucleotides: TGTGCCAGTAGGGACGGTTCAGCCAAAAACATTCAGTACTTC. This translates into CASRDGSAKNIQYF.

The rearrangement joins TRBV4-1 to TRBJ2-3, with 9 nucleotides matching TRBD1. Germline V lookup: CDR1 MGHRA, CDR2 YSYEKL. The CDR3 is made up of 16 amino acids. The J segment lost 6 bases and the V segment lost 1 base, leaving 8 bases of the junction unmatched. CDR3 coding DNA: TGCGCCAGCAGCCAAGGAGTACAGGGGGCATGGGATACGCAGTATTTT. Protein sequence: CASSQGVQGAWDTQYF.

The chain uses TRBV12-3 or TRBV12-4 and TRBJ2-5; possible D gene TRBD1, 6 bases. The CDR3 is made up of 13 amino acids. V was shortened by 7 bases and J by 1 base, with 10 bases between the two germline ends. CDR3 loop: CASTPTGQETQYF. The CDR3 bases are TGTGCCAGCACCCCGACAGGCCAAGAGACCCAGTACTTC.

The gene calls are TRBV6-2 or TRBV6-3 and TRBJ2-1; possibly TRBD2 for D (6 bases). Germline V gene sequence: CDR1 MNHEY, CDR2 SVGEGT. This CDR3 is 14 amino acids long. V was trimmed by 5 bases and J by 3 bases, leaving 11 bases between them. The CDR3 reads CASSRDSYYNEQFF. The CDR3 DNA reads TGTGCCAGCAGTCGGGACTCGTACTACAATGAGCAGTTCTTC.

The V gene is TRBV24-1, the J gene TRBJ2-5, with D perhaps matching TRBD2 (6 bases). Trimming removed 4 bases from V and 3 bases from J, with 20 bases in between. CDR3 length equals 17 residues. Germline V gene sequence: CDR1 KGHDR, CDR2 SFDVKD. For the CDR3, the DNA is TGTGCCACCAGTGACTTCCCGCCCCCGGAGGGAAAAGAGACCCAGTACTTC. Translation gives CATSDFPPPEGKETQYF.

The rearrangement links TRBV24-1 to TRBJ2-1; the match to TRBD2 covers 10 bases. Germline V gene data show CDR1 as KGHDR and CDR2 as SFDVKD. This CDR3 comprises 11 residues. The V gene end was trimmed by 9 bases and the J gene end by 14 bases; junction bases not matched to a gene: 6. CDR3 DNA sequence: TGTGCCACCTCGAGCGGGAGGGAAGAGTTCTTC. Encoded protein: CATSSGREEFF.

The gene calls are TRBV9 and TRBJ2-1; 12 nucleotides line up with TRBD2. Germline CDR1 is SGDLS and CDR2 is YYNGEE. This CDR3 region has 14 residues. V shed 4 bases, J shed 5 bases, and the junction held 1 base outside the gene matches. The chain's CDR3 is CASSLAGGDNEQFF. CDR3 nucleotides: TGTGCCAGCAGCCTAGCGGGGGGGGACAATGAGCAGTTCTTC.

The gene calls are TRBV5-1 and TRBJ2-1; D gene uncertain. This CDR3 is built from 15 residues. The V gene's germline CDR1 is SGHRS and CDR2 YFSETQ. Trimming pared 6 bases from V and 8 bases from J, leaving 21 bases between. The CDR3 DNA follows: TGCGCCAGCACCCAGAATCCGGGCCCCGAGGATGAGCAGTTCTTC. This codes for CASTQNPGPEDEQFF. The variable domain in full, with the rest retrieved from reference TRBV5-1 and TRBJ2-1, is KAGVTQTPRYLIKTRGQQVTLSCSPISGHRSVSWYQQTPGQGLQFLFEYFSETQRNKGNFPGRFSGRQFSNSRSEMNVSTLELGDSALYLCASTQNPGPEDEQFFGPGTRLTVL.

In DNA form, the CDR3 reads TGTGCCTGGAGTGTACGACCGAACACTGAAGCTTTCTTT. Its translation: CAWSVRPNTEAFF. The gene calls are TRBV30 and TRBJ1-1; unclear D gene. The CDR3 runs to 13 residues. Germline values: CDR1 GTSNPN, CDR2 SVGIG (reference sequence). Trimming left V 0 bases short and J 1 base short, with 6 bases between.

V gene TRBV13 combines with J gene TRBJ1-6; perhaps TRBD1 as D (6 bases). CDR1 PRHDT and CDR2 FYEKMQ come from the germline V gene (reference sequence). Trimming removed 7 bases from V and 10 bases from J, with 20 bases in between. The CDR3 sequence is 15 residues long. CDR3 amino acids: CASTLSTGGQSPLHF. For the CDR3, the DNA is TGTGCCAGCACCCTCTCCACCGGGGGCCAATCACCCCTCCACTTT.

This chain joins TRBV30 and TRBJ2-2, with D perhaps assigned TRBD1 or TRBD2 (5 bases each). Germline V lookup: CDR1 GTSNPN, CDR2 SVGIG (reference sequence). The ends were cut back, 3 bases at V and 5 bases at J, with 16 bases in the middle. The CDR3 covers 15 residues. Here the CDR3 reads CAWRIPGTLTGELFF. Here the CDR3 DNA reads TGTGCCTGGAGGATACCCGGGACCCTTACCGGGGAGCTGTTTTTT.

J is TRBJ2-3 and V is TRBV28, with unresolved D. The length of the CDR3 is 12 residues. The germline gives CDR1 MDHEN, CDR2 SYDVKM. V dropped 3 bases and J dropped 8 bases, with 9 bases sitting between them. CDR3 bases: TGTGCCAGCAGTTTGACTCCCAGTACGCAGTATTTT. Protein product: CASSLTPSTQYF.

This chain uses TRBV18 with TRBJ2-1, with D perhaps matching TRBD2 (6 bases). Deletions cut 6 bases from V and 0 bases from J, with 24 bases between. Germline CDR1 reads KGHSH; CDR2 reads LQKENI. This CDR3 is built from 19 residues. In DNA, the CDR3 is TGTGCCAGCTCTCTCCTATCAGATCGACTAGGGGCCTCCTACAATGAGCAGTTCTTC. Translated, it gives CASSLLSDRLGASYNEQFF.

The CDR3 is CASSRFPPGTGELFF. As DNA, the CDR3 is TGTGCCAGTAGTAGATTCCCACCGGGCACCGGGGAGCTGTTTTTT. The V gene is TRBV19, the J gene TRBJ2-2; D is undetermined. Germline CDR1 and CDR2: LNHDA and SQIVND (reference sequence). This CDR3 is built from 15 residues. Trimming shortened V by 4 bases and J by 4 bases, and 13 bases separated the two germline ends. Combining the CDR3 with reference TRBV19 and TRBJ2-2 gives the whole variable domain DGGITQSPKYLFRKEGQNVTLSCEQNLNHDAMYWYRQDPGQGLRLIYYSQIVNDFQKGDIAEGYSVSREKKESFPLTVTSAQKNPTAFYLCASSRFPPGTGELFFGEGSRLTVL.

This rearrangement joins TRBV30 to TRBJ2-1; weak D call: TRBD1 (5 bases). The V end lost 0 bases, the J end lost 8 bases, and 17 bases lay between the germline ends. Germline CDR1 and CDR2: GTSNPN and SVGIG (reference sequence). The CDR3 has 15 residues. For the CDR3, the DNA is TGTGCCTGGAGTGTGGGTCAGGGTCTCGTCCATGAGCAGTTCTTC. Its protein is CAWSVGQGLVHEQFF.

V gene TRBV7-2 combines with J gene TRBJ2-3, with D possibly being TRBD1 or TRBD2 (6 bases each). The CDR3 covers 14 residues. Trimming removed 5 bases at V and 4 bases at J, with 13 bases between. Germline V gives CDR1 SGHTA, CDR2 FQGNSA. CDR3: CASSQTGGPDTQYF. CDR3 DNA sequence: TGTGCCAGCAGCCAGACTGGGGGGCCAGATACGCAGTATTTT. Variable domain in full (rest from reference TRBV7-2 and TRBJ2-3): GAGVSQSPSNKVTEKGKDVELRCDPISGHTALYWYRQSLGQGLEFLIYFQGNSAPDKSGLPSDRFSAERTGGSVSTLTIQRTQQEDSAVYLCASSQTGGPDTQYFGPGTRLTVL.

The rearrangement links TRBV7-6 to TRBJ2-1, with TRBD2 matching over 8 bases. The ends lost 5 bases at V and 5 bases at J; junction bases unmatched: 8. The CDR3 totals 15 residues. Germline CDR1 reads SGHVS; CDR2 reads FNYEAQ. CDR3 bases: TGTGCCAGCAGCCTCTATAGCGGGGCTGACAATGAGCAGTTCTTC. This sequence encodes CASSLYSGADNEQFF.

The chain uses TRBV6-5 and TRBJ2-1; D unclear. The CDR3 sequence is 13 residues long. Per germline, CDR1 MNHEY and CDR2 SVGAGI. Between the trimmed V and J ends, which lost 8 bases and 1 base, there was a span of 9 bases. CDR3 protein: CASGLESYNEQFF. The CDR3 DNA reads as TGTGCCAGCGGCTTGGAGTCCTACAATGAGCAGTTCTTC.

V gene TRBV5-1 combines with J gene TRBJ2-7; 9 positions match TRBD2. J lost 5 bases, V lost 4 bases, and 10 bases had no gene match. This CDR3 spans 15 amino acids. Germline loops: CDR1 SGHRS, CDR2 YFSETQ. Here the CDR3 DNA reads TGCGCCAGCAGCGGGACTAGCTGGGAGACCGACGAGCAGTACTTC. As protein: CASSGTSWETDEQYF. The entire variable domain, with the rest obtained from reference TRBV5-1 and TRBJ2-7, is as follows: KAGVTQTPRYLIKTRGQQVTLSCSPISGHRSVSWYQQTPGQGLQFLFEYFSETQRNKGNFPGRFSGRQFSNSRSEMNVSTLELGDSALYLCASSGTSWETDEQYFGPGTRLTVT.

The sample holds one count of this clonotype. V and J are TRBV20-1 and TRBJ1-1; D is unresolved. V was trimmed by 6 bases and J by 0 bases, leaving 14 bases between them. Germline V gives CDR1 DFQATT, CDR2 SNEGSKA (reference sequence). The CDR3 is 14 amino acids. The CDR3 spells CSAQDGTMNTEAFF. The DNA of the CDR3 is TGCAGTGCCCAAGACGGAACTATGAACACTGAAGCTTTCTTT.

This clonotype was recorded once. The J gene is TRBJ1-5, the V gene TRBV30; D is unclear. Germline V gene lookup returns CDR1 GTSNPN and CDR2 SVGIG (reference sequence). This CDR3 is built from 13 residues. Trimming cost V 1 base and J 6 bases, with 10 bases left between them. This chain's CDR3 is CAWSGTRGQPQHF. CDR3 coding DNA: TGTGCCTGGAGTGGGACCCGGGGTCAGCCCCAGCATTTT.